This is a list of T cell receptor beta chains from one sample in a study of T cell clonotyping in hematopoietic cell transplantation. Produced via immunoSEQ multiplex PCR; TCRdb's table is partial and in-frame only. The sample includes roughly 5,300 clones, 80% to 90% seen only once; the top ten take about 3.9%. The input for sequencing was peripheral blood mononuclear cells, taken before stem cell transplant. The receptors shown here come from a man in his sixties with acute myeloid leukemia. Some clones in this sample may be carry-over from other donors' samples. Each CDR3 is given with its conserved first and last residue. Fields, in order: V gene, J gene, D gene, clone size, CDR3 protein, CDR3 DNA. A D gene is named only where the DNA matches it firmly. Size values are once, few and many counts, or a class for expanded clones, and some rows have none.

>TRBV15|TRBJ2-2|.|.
CATSRDRSGELFF
TGTGCCACCAGCAGAGATCGATCCGGGGAGCTGTTTTTT
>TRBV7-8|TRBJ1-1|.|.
CASSLAWRGTLNTEAFF
TGTGCCAGCAGCTTAGCATGGAGGGGAACATTAAACACTGAAGCTTTCTTT
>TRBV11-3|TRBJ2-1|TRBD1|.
CASSLTGDYNEQFF
TGTGCCAGCAGCTTAACAGGGGACTACAATGAGCAGTTCTTC
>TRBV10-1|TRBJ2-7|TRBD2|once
CASSDGTSGGEQYF
TGCGCCAGCAGCGACGGGACTAGCGGGGGCGAGCAGTACTTC
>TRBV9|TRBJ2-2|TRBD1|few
CASSVETGGTGELFF
TGTGCCAGCAGCGTAGAGACAGGGGGAACCGGGGAGCTGTTTTTT
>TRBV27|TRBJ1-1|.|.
CASSLGQGLMRAFF
TGTGCCAGCAGTTTAGGTCAGGGTTTAATGAGAGCTTTCTTT
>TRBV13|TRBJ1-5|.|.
CASSLSGVPNQPQHF
TGTGCCAGCAGCCTCAGTGGGGTTCCCAATCAGCCCCAGCATTTT
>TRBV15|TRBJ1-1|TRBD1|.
CATRGQMNTEAFF
TGTGCCACCAGGGGACAGATGAACACTGAAGCTTTCTTT
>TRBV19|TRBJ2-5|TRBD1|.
CASSRDRVETQYF
TGTGCCAGTAGTAGGGACAGGGTAGAGACCCAGTACTTC
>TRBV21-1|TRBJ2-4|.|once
CAALTDRENPPKNIQYF
TGTGCCGCTCTGACCGACAGGGAAAACCCTCCCAAAAACATTCAGTACTTC
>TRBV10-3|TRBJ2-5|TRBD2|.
CAIGDTSGGETQYF
TGTGCCATCGGGGATACTAGCGGCGGAGAGACCCAGTACTTC
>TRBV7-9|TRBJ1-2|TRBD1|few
CASSLEAAIRDRGRGGYTF
TGTGCCAGCAGCTTAGAGGCCGCCATCCGGGACAGGGGGCGAGGTGGCTACACCTTC
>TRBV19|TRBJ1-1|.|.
CASSPTDVSTEAFF
TGTGCCAGTAGCCCGACCGACGTGTCCACTGAAGCTTTCTTT
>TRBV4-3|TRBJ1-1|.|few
CASSQDYRGRGGEAFF
TGCGCCAGCAGCCAAGACTATCGGGGGCGGGGGGGTGAAGCTTTCTTT
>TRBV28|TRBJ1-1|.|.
CASSLHSTEAFF
TGTGCCAGCAGTTTACACTCAACTGAAGCTTTCTTT
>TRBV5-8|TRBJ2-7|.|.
CASTNAGSSYEQYF
TGTGCCAGCACCAACGCCGGGTCCTCCTACGAGCAGTACTTC
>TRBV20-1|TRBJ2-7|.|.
CSARGSYEQYF
TGCAGTGCTAGGGGGTCCTACGAGCAGTACTTC
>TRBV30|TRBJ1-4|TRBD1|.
CASTGAAPTNEKLFF
TGTGCCTCAACAGGGGCCGCTCCAACTAATGAAAAACTGTTTTTT
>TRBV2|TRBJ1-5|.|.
CASSATDNTGQPQHF
TGTGCCAGCAGTGCAACGGACAACACAGGGCAGCCCCAGCATTTT
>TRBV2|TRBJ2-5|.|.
CATYLWGNQETQYF
TGTGCCACATACCTCTGGGGGAACCAAGAGACCCAGTACTTC
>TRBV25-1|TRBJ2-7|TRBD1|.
CASSAAGTVPTEQYF
TGTGCCAGCAGTGCTGCCGGGACAGTCCCTACCGAGCAGTACTTC
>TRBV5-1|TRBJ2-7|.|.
CASSGDWSSYEQYF
TGCGCCAGCAGCGGCGACTGGAGCTCCTACGAGCAGTACTTC
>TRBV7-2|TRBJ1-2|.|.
CASSFNGGRMNYGYTF
TGTGCCAGCAGCTTCAACGGGGGCAGGATGAACTATGGCTACACCTTC
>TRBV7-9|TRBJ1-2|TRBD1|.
CASSQTGGNYGYTF
TGTGCCAGCAGCCAAACAGGGGGGAACTATGGCTACACCTTC
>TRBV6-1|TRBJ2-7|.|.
CASSVNSYEQYF
TGTGCCAGCAGTGTTAACAGCTACGAGCAGTACTTC
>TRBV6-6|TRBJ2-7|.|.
CASSYSRGNEQYF
TGTGCCAGCAGTTACTCGAGGGGCAACGAGCAGTACTTC
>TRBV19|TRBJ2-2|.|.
CASSGQFGELFF
TGTGCCAGTAGTGGACAGTTCGGGGAGCTGTTTTTT
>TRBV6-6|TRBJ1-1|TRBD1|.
CASSSPGQGGFEAFF
TGTGCCAGCAGTTCACCGGGACAGGGAGGATTTGAAGCTTTCTTT
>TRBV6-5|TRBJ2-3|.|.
CASRLSGSGDTQYF
TGTGCCAGCAGACTGTCTGGTAGCGGAGATACGCAGTATTTT
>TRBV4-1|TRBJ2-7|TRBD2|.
CASSQGGGRSGEQYF
TGCGCCAGCAGCCAAGGGGGCGGGAGGAGTGGGGAGCAGTACTTC
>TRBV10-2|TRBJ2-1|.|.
CASTLILGNEQFF
TGCGCCAGCACCTTGATACTAGGGAATGAGCAGTTCTTC
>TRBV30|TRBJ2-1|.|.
CAWRGLGGWNEQFF
TGTGCCTGGAGGGGCCTAGGGGGGTGGAATGAGCAGTTCTTC
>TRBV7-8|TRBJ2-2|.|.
CASSRQGKNTGELFF
TGTGCCAGCAGCAGACAAGGGAAGAACACCGGGGAGCTGTTTTTT